This TCR beta chain was observed in a study of post-analysis software for immune sequencing data. Study at large: Recorded subtypes: relapsing-remitting, secondary progressive, progressive-relapsing; some patients unannotated.

Germline V gene data show CDR1 as MNHNS and CDR2 as SASEGT. The CDR3 consists of 14 residues. The study, taken as a whole, reports: Those samples that were prepared in the same batch co-clustered strongly by F measure. In multiple sclerosis, normalized Chao1 diversity was significantly below that of controls. Controls had lower frequencies than patients of a few TRBV segments, which included TRBV5-6, TRBV5-1 and TRBV20-1.

TCR beta cDNA libraries included unique molecular identifiers. Input amounts of 1 to 10 million T cells were used. These gave roughly 500,000 cDNA molecules, so each molecule approximated one T cell. TCRdb reanalysed the PCR reads using MiXCR and keeps one entry per CDR3 protein. The sample yields around 250,000 distinct CDR3 sequences, 36% seen once. Points on this clonotype: Its target is not known. One end of the junction varies from germline; a read error may be responsible.

This TCR derives from a girl between 10 and 17 years old with multiple sclerosis. The specimen was blood. The J gene is TRBJ1-6, the V gene TRBV6-1, with 7 bases matching TRBD1. The CDR3 DNA sequence: TGTGCCAGCAGTGAGGGACAGCGGAATTCACCCCCCCACTTT. Translating gives CASSEGQRNSPPHF.